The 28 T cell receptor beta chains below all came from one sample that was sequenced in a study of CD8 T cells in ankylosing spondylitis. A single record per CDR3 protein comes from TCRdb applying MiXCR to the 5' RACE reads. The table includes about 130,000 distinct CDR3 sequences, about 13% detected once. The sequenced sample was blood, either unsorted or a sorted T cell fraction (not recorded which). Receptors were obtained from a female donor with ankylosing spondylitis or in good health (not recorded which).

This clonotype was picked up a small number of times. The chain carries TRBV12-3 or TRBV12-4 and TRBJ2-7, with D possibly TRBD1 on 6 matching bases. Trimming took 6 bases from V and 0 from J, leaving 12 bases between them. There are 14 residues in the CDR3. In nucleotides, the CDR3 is TGTGCCAGCAGCTCGGACAGCGTCTCCTACGAGCAGTACTTC. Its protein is CASSSDSVSYEQYF.

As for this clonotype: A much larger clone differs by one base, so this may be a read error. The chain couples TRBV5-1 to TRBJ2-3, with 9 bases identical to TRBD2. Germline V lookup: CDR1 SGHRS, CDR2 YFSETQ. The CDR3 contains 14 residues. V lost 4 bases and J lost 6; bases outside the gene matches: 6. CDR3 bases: TGCGCCAGCAGCCAAGGACTAGCGTGCGATACGCAGTATTTT. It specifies CASSQGLACDTQYF.

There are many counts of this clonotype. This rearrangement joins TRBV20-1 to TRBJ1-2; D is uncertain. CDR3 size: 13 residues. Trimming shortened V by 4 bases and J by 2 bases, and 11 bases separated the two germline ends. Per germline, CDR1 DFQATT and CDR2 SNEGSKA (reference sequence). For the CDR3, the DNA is TGCAGTGCTATCACTCAGGAGAACTATGGCTACACCTTC. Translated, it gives CSAITQENYGYTF.

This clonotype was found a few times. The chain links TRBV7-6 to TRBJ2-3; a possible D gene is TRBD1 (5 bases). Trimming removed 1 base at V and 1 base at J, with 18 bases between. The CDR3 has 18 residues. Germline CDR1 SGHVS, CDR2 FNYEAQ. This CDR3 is CASSLVGRERFGTDTQYF. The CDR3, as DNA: TGTGCCAGCAGCTTAGTGGGCAGGGAAAGATTCGGCACAGATACGCAGTATTTT.

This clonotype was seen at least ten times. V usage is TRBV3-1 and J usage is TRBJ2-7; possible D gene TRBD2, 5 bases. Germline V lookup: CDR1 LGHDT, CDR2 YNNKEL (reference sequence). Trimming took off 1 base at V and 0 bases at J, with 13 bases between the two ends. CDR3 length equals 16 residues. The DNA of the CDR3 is TGTGCCAGCAGCCAAGGTGTTAGCGATAGCTCCTACGAGCAGTACTTC. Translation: CASSQGVSDSSYEQYF.

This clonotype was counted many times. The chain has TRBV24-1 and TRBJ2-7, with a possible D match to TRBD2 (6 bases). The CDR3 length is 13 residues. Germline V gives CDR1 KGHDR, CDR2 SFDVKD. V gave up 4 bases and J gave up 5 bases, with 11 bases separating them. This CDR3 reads CATSEGGVHEQYF. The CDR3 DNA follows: TGTGCCACCAGTGAGGGGGGAGTGCACGAGCAGTACTTC.

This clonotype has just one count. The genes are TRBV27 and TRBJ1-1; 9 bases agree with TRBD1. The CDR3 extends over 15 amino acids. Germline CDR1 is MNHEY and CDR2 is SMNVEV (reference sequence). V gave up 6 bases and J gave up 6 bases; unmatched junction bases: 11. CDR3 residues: CASSTAGTGRAEAFF. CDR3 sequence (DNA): TGTGCCAGCAGCACAGCCGGGACAGGGAGGGCTGAAGCTTTCTTT.

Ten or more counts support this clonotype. This chain's CDR3 is CSRSETRDRENNEQFF. In DNA form, the CDR3 reads TGCAGCCGTAGTGAGACCCGGGACAGGGAAAACAATGAGCAGTTCTTC. This chain joins TRBV20-1 and TRBJ2-1, with TRBD1 matching over 9 bases. The germline V gene encodes CDR1 DFQATT and CDR2 SNEGSKA (reference sequence). The CDR3 runs to 16 residues.

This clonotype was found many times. The CDR3 DNA follows: TGTGCCAGCAGTCTGGGCCGGGGGGCTGGCTATGGCTACACCTTC. Protein product: CASSLGRGAGYGYTF. The chain uses TRBV6-1 and TRBJ1-2, with TRBD1 as a possible D gene (6 bases). Per the germline V gene, CDR1 is MNHNS and CDR2 is SASEGT. The CDR3 runs to 15 residues. V lost 5 bases and J lost 4, with 17 bases in between.

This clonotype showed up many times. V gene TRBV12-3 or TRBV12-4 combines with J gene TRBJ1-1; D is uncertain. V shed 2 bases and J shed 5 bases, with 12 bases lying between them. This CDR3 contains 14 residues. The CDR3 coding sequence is TGTGCCAGCAGTTTACGTCATTTAGGGACTGAAGCTTTCTTT. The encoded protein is CASSLRHLGTEAFF.

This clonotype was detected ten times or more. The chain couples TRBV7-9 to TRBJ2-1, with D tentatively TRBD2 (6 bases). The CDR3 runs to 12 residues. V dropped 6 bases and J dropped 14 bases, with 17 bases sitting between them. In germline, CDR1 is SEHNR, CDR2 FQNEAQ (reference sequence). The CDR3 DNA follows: TGTGCCAGCAGTCCCCCGTCTAGCGTTAAGTTCTTC. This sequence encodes CASSPPSSVKFF.

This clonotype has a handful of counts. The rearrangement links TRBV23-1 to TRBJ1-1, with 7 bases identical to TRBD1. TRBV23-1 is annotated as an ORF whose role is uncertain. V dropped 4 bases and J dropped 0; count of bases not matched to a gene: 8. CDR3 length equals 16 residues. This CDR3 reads CASSPIPRGLNTEAFF. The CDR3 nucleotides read TGCGCCAGCAGTCCCATCCCAAGGGGGCTGAACACTGAAGCTTTCTTT.

CDR3 region: CASSLGYGEQFF. The CDR3 nucleotides read TGTGCCAGCAGCTTAGGATACGGCGAGCAGTTCTTC. The J gene is TRBJ2-1, the V gene TRBV7-2; unclear D gene. The CDR3 is 12 amino acids. Germline CDR1 reads SGHTA; CDR2 reads FQGNSA. Trimming shortened V by 1 base and J by 10 bases, and 8 bases separated the two germline ends.

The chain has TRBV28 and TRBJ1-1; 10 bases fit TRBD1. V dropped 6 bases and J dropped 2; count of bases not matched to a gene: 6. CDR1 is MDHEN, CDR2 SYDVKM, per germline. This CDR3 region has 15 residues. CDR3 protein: CASRRQGAFNTEAFF. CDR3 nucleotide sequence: TGTGCCAGCAGGCGACAGGGGGCCTTTAACACTGAAGCTTTCTTT.

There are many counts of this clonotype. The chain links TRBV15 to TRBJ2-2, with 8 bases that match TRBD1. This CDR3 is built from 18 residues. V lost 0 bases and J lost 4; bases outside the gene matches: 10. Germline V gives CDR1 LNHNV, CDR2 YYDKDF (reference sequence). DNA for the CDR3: TGTGCCACCAGCAGAGATCACGTTGGGACAGGCTCCACCGGGGAGCTGTTTTTT. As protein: CATSRDHVGTGSTGELFF.

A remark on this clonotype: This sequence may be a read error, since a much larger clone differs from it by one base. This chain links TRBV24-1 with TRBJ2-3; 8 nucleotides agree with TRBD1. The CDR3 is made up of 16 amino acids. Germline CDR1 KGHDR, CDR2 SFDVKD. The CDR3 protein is CATGDWGTGTSDTQYF. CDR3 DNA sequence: TGTGCCACCGGTGACTGGGGGACAGGCACTTCAGATACGCAGTATTTT.

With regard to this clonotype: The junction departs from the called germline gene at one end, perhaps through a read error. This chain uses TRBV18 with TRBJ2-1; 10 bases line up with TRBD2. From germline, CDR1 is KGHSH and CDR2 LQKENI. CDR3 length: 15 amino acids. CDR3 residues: CDSSRGLADYNDQFF. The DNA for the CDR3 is TGTGACAGCTCAAGAGGACTAGCGGATTACAATGACCAGTTCTTC. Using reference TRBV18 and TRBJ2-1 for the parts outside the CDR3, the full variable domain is NAGVMQNPRHLVRRRGQEARLRCSPMKGHSHVYWYRQLPEEGLKFMVYLQKENIIDESGMPKERFSAEFPKEGPSILRIQQVVRGDSAAYFCDSSRGLADYNDQFFGPGTRLTVL.

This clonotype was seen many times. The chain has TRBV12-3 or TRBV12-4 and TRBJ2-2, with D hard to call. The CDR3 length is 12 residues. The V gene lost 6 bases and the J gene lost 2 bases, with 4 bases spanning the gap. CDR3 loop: CASSGNTGELFF. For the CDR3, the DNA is TGTGCCAGCAGCGGTAACACCGGGGAGCTGTTTTTT.

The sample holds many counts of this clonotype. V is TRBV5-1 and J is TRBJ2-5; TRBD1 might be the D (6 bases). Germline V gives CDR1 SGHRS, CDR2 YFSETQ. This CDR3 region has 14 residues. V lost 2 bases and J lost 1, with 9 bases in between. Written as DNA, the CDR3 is TGCGCCAGCAGCTTAGGACAGATCCAAGAGACCCAGTACTTC. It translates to CASSLGQIQETQYF.

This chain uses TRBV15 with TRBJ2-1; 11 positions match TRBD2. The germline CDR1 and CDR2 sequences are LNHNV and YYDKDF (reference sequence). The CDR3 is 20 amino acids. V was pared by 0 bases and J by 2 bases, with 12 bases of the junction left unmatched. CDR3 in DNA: TGTGCCACCAGCAGAGACCTAGCGGGGGGTGCCGTATTCGCCTACAATGAGCAGTTCTTC. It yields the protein CATSRDLAGGAVFAYNEQFF.

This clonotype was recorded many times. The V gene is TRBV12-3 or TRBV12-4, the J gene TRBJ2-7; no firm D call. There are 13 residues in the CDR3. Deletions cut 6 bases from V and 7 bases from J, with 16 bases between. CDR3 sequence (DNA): TGTGCCAGCAGCCGACGGCTAGGGTATGAGCAGTACTTC. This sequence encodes CASSRRLGYEQYF.

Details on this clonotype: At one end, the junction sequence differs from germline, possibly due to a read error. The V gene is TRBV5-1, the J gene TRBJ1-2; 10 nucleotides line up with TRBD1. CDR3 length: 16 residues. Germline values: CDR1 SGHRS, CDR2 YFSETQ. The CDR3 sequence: CASSLDGTGVSYSYTF. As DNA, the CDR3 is TGCGCCAGCAGCTTGGACGGGACAGGGGTTAGCTATAGCTACACCTTC.

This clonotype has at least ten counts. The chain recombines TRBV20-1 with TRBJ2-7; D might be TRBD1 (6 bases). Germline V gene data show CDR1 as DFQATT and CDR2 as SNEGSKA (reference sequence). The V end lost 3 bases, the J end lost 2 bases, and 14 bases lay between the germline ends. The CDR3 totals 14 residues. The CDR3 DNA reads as TGCAGTGCTAGTCGGCCAGGGGCACCCTACGAGCAGTACTTC. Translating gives CSASRPGAPYEQYF.

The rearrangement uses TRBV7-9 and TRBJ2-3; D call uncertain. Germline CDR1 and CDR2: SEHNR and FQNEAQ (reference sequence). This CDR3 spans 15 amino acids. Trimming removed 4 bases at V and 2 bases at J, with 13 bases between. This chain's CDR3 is CASSSRPSITDTQYF. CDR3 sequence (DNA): TGTGCCAGCAGCTCAAGACCAAGCATCACAGATACGCAGTATTTT. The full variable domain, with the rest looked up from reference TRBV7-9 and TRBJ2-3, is DTGVSQNPRHKITKRGQNVTFRCDPISEHNRLYWYRQTLGQGPEFLTYFQNEAQLEKSRLLSDRFSAERPKGSFSTLEIQRTEQGDSAMYLCASSSRPSITDTQYFGPGTRLTVL.

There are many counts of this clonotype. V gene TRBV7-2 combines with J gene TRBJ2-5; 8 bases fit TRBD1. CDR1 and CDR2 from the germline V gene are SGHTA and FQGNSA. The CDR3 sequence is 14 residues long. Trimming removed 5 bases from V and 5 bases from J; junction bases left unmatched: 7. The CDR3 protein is CASSPGQGHETQYF. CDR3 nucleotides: TGTGCCAGCAGCCCAGGACAGGGTCACGAGACCCAGTACTTC.

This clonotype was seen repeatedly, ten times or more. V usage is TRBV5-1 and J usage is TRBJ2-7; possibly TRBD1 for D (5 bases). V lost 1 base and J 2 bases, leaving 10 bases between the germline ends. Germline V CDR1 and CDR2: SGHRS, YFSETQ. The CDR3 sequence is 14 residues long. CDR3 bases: TGCGCCAGCAGCTTGTCCGACAGCACCTACGAGCAGTACTTC. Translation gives CASSLSDSTYEQYF.

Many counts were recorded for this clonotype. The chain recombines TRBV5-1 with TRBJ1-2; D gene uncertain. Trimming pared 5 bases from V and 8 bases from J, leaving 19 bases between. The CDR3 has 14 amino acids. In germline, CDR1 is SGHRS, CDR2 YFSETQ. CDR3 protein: CASRRVWGDGGYTF. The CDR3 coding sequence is TGCGCCAGCAGGCGAGTGTGGGGAGATGGGGGCTACACCTTC.

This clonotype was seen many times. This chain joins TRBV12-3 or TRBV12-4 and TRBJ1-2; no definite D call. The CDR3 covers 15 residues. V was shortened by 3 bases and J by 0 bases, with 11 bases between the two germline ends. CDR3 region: CASSLFREANYGYTF. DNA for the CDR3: TGTGCCAGCAGTTTGTTTCGGGAAGCTAACTATGGCTACACCTTC.